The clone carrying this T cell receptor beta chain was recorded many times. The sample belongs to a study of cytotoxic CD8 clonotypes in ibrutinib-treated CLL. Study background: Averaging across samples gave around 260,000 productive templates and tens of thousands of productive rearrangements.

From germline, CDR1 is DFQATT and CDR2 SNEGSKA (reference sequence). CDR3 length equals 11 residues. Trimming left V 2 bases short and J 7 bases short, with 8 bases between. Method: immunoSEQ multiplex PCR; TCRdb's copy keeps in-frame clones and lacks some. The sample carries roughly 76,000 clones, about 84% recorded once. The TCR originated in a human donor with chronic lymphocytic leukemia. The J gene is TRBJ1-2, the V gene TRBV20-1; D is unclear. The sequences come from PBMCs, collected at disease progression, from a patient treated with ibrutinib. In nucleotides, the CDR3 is TGCAGTGCTAGAATTGGGTTTGGCTACACCTTC. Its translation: CSARIGFGYTF.